This TCR beta chain was captured by sequencing in a study of cytomegalovirus exposure and HLA in healthy donors. PCR primers comprised 60 Vbeta and 13 Jbeta primers. Data came from immunoSEQ multiplex PCR; TCRdb stores just in-frame clones and leaves some out. Found here are just under 60,000 clones; the top ten clones hold approximately 4.3%. V lost 8 bases and J lost 2; bases outside the gene matches: 9. The CDR3 consists of 14 residues. Per germline, CDR1 MNHNS and CDR2 SASEGT. The receptor was derived from a male donor in good health and CMV-seronegative. Sequencing input: PBMCs. The rearrangement uses TRBV6-1 and TRBJ2-7, with TRBD1 matching 7 bases. The CDR3 coding sequence is TGTGCCAGCTATTACGGGGACAGCACCTACGAGCAGTACTTC. It specifies CASYYGDSTYEQYF.